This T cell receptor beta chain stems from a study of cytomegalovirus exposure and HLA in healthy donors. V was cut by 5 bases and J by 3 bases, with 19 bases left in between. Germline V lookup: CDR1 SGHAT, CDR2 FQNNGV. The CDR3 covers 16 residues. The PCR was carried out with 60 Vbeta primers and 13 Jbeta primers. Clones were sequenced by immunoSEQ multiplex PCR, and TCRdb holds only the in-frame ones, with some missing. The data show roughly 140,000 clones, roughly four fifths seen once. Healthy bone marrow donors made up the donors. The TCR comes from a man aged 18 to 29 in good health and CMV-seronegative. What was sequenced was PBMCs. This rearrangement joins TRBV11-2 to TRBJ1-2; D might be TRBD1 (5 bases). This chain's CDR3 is CASSPPGAAGHYGYTF. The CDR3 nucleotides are TGTGCCAGCAGCCCCCCCGGGGCAGCGGGCCACTATGGCTACACCTTC.